The present entry profiles one T cell receptor beta chain with its context. Its antigen remains unknown. This entry comes from a study of T cells expressing NK-cell markers. For the study at large: It was sorted CD3+CD56+NKG2C+, CD3+CD56+NKG2C- and CD3+CD56-NKG2C+ T cells that supplied the TCR beta repertoires. Seven donors tested HCMV-seropositive and one tested seronegative among the eight sequenced. Study-level findings and limits: A range of about 1.0-7.0% of CD8+ T cells consisted of dominant NKG2C+ clonotypes in 5 or 6 donors. Dominance of the CD3+CD56-NKG2C+ fraction by these clonotypes also held in several donors.

Reprocessing the 5' RACE reads, TCRdb reports a single entry for every CDR3 protein and omits DNA. This table lists 200,000 to 300,000 distinct CDR3 sequences. CDR3 length equals 19 residues. CDR1 is DFQATT and CDR2 is SNEGSKA in the germline V gene (reference sequence). The chain joins TRBV20-1 to TRBJ1-4; TCRdb lists TRBD1, though no DNA is available to test this call. This TCR was recovered from a man aged 18 to 29 in good health. The specimen sequenced was blood T cells: a sorted CD56 or NKG2C T cell subset, CD4+ or CD8+ T cells, or bulk PBMC T cells (not recorded which). The CDR3 protein is CSARDGIQGRGATNEKLFF.